These 20 T cell receptor beta chains were sequenced from one sample in a study of T cell repertoires in cytomegalovirus infection. TCRdb re-derived calls from the reads in MiXCR, one entry per CDR3 protein. The sample shows roughly 570,000 distinct CDR3 sequences, 40% of them seen only once. Their specific antigens are unknown. The sequences come from cultured PBMCs, collected from culture after CMV antigen stimulation. The receptors were sampled from a human donor in good health (CMV status not recorded). Some clones in this sample may be carry-over from other donors' samples.

The chain uses TRBV12-3 or TRBV12-4 and TRBJ1-5; 9 bases fit TRBD1. Trimming at V came to 1 base and at J to 9 bases, leaving 4 bases not matched to a gene. This CDR3 comprises 14 residues. In nucleotides, the CDR3 is TGTGCCAGCAGTTTAGGGACAGGGGATCCGCCCCAGCATTTT. Its translation is CASSLGTGDPPQHF.

The chain couples TRBV7-2 to TRBJ2-1; possible D gene TRBD2, 6 bases. Germline CDR1 reads SGHTA; CDR2 reads FQGNSA. This CDR3 contains 14 residues. V was trimmed by 4 bases and J by 3 bases, leaving 10 bases between them. As DNA, the CDR3 is TGTGCCAGCAGCTCCAAGACTAGCTACAATGAGCAGTTCTTC. This sequence encodes CASSSKTSYNEQFF.

The J gene is TRBJ1-6, the V gene TRBV4-3, with D hard to call. Trimming shortened V by 0 bases and J by 7 bases, and 19 bases separated the two germline ends. Germline CDR1 is LGHNA and CDR2 is YSLEER. This CDR3 is 18 amino acids long. CDR3 region: CASSQDLPKIRGNSPLHF. The CDR3 DNA reads as TGCGCCAGCAGCCAAGATCTCCCTAAAATCCGAGGAAATTCACCCCTCCACTTT.

This chain joins TRBV6-1 and TRBJ2-2, with a possible D match to TRBD1 (6 bases). This CDR3 has 17 amino acids. Germline CDR1 and CDR2: MNHNS and SASEGT. V gave up 7 bases and J gave up 5 bases, with 23 bases separating them. CDR3 nucleotides: TGTGCCAGCACCACCCAAGGACAGACCTTCCCGACCGGGGAGCTGTTTTTT. This encodes CASTTQGQTFPTGELFF.

This clonotype was detected ten times or more. The gene calls are TRBV4-1 and TRBJ1-4, with D possibly TRBD1 on 6 matching bases. The CDR3 runs to 15 residues. V lost 3 bases and J 2 bases, leaving 10 bases between the germline ends. CDR1 and CDR2 (germline): MGHRA, YSYEKL. The CDR3 spells CASSHGQMTNEKLFF. The CDR3 DNA reads as TGCGCCAGCAGCCACGGACAGATGACTAATGAAAAACTGTTTTTT.

This clonotype was recorded a few times. The chain is built from TRBV20-1 and TRBJ2-4; tentative D call: TRBD2 (5 bases). V lost 6 bases to trimming and J lost 0 bases, with 18 bases between them. The CDR3 loop spans 16 amino acids. Germline-derived CDR1 and CDR2 are DFQATT and SNEGSKA (reference sequence). Written as DNA, the CDR3 is TGCAGTGCCATCATTGCCGGGATTGTAGCCAAAAACATTCAGTACTTC. It specifies CSAIIAGIVAKNIQYF.

This clonotype was seen a few times. The CDR3, as DNA: TGTGCCAGCAGTAGGAGTCGAACTGAAGCTTTCTTT. It specifies CASSRSRTEAFF. J is TRBJ1-1 and V is TRBV7-2; D is uncertain. CDR3 size: 12 residues. Germline CDR1 reads SGHTA; CDR2 reads FQGNSA. The germline V and J ends were trimmed by 6 bases and 5 bases, with 10 bases remaining between them.

This clonotype was seen only a few times. The chain combines TRBV19 with TRBJ2-1; 7 nucleotides match TRBD1. Losses at the gene ends were 3 bases for V and 5 bases for J; bases not matched to a gene: 7. This CDR3 has 15 amino acids. Germline CDR1 LNHDA, CDR2 SQIVND (reference sequence). In nucleotides, the CDR3 is TGTGCCAGTAGTATGGGACAGACGACTAACAATGAGCAGTTCTTC. Amino acids: CASSMGQTTNNEQFF.

The rearrangement joins TRBV6-2 or TRBV6-3 to TRBJ2-6, with no clear D. V dropped 8 bases and J dropped 0 bases, with 8 bases sitting between them. Germline CDR1 reads MNHEY; CDR2 reads SVGEGT. The CDR3 runs 14 residues. CDR3 nucleotide sequence: TGTGCCAGCCATGAATACTCTGGGGCCAACGTCCTGACTTTC. Residues: CASHEYSGANVLTF.

This chain links TRBV6-5 with TRBJ1-3; 10 bases line up with TRBD1. There are 14 residues in the CDR3. V dropped 6 bases and J dropped 8; count of bases not matched to a gene: 7. CDR1 is MNHEY, CDR2 SVGAGI, per germline. The chain's CDR3 is CASSRDRGQDTIYF. The CDR3 DNA sequence: TGTGCCAGCAGCCGGGACAGGGGTCAGGACACCATATATTTT.

This clonotype was observed a few times. J is TRBJ2-1 and V is TRBV2; D perhaps matches TRBD2 (5 bases). The CDR3 loop spans 15 amino acids. Germline CDR1 SNHLY, CDR2 FYNNEI. Trimming shortened V by 2 bases and J by 3 bases, and 11 bases separated the two germline ends. CDR3 loop: CASSELSGLYNEQFF. CDR3 nucleotides: TGTGCCAGCAGTGAATTATCCGGACTCTACAATGAGCAGTTCTTC. Complete variable domain (other parts from reference TRBV2 and TRBJ2-1): EPEVTQTPSHQVTQMGQEVILRCVPISNHLYFYWYRQILGQKVEFLVSFYNNEISEKSEIFDDQFSVERPDGSNFTLKIRSTKLEDSAMYFCASSELSGLYNEQFFGPGTRLTVL.

This chain connects TRBV29-1 to TRBJ1-2; D might be TRBD1 (5 bases). The CDR3 totals 13 residues. Trimming took off 4 bases at V and 5 bases at J, with 14 bases between the two ends. The germline gives CDR1 SQVTM, CDR2 ANQGSEA. The CDR3 spells CSVAPGEGYGYTF. The CDR3 DNA follows: TGCAGCGTTGCTCCAGGTGAGGGGTATGGCTACACCTTC. Full variable domain (missing parts from reference TRBV29-1 and TRBJ1-2): SAVISQKPSRDICQRGTSLTIQCQVDSQVTMMFWYRQQPGQSLTLIATANQGSEATYESGFVIDKFPISRPNLTFSTLTVSNMSPEDSSIYLCSVAPGEGYGYTFGSGTRLTVV.

This clonotype was picked up a small number of times. The chain recombines TRBV12-5 with TRBJ2-1; 11 bases align to TRBD2. Germline V lookup: CDR1 LGHNT, CDR2 FRNRAP. The V gene end was trimmed by 4 bases and the J gene end by 5 bases; junction bases not matched to a gene: 4. The CDR3 totals 15 residues. The CDR3 region has the DNA TGTGCTAGTGGTTGGGGGACTAGCGGTCACAATGAGCAGTTCTTC. Encoded protein: CASGWGTSGHNEQFF. The whole variable domain, remainder taken from reference TRBV12-5 and TRBJ2-1, is DARVTQTPRHKVTEMGQEVTMRCQPILGHNTVFWYRQTMMQGLELLAYFRNRAPLDDSGMPKDRFSAEMPDATLATLKIQPSEPRDSAVYFCASGWGTSGHNEQFFGPGTRLTVL.

This sequence joins TRBV10-2 and TRBJ1-3; a possible D gene is TRBD1 (6 bases). The CDR3 length is 14 residues. Trimming removed 2 bases from V and 4 bases from J, with 9 bases in between. CDR1 and CDR2 (germline): WSHSY, SAAADI. CDR3 nucleotide sequence: TGCGCCAGCAGTGAGCAGGGGAGGGGAAACACCATATATTTT. It specifies CASSEQGRGNTIYF.

This clonotype was detected once. CDR3 amino acids: CASSLIAGYAYEQYF. CDR3 coding DNA: TGTGCCAGCAGCTTGATAGCGGGATATGCCTACGAGCAGTACTTC. The genes are TRBV7-8 and TRBJ2-7; 8 nucleotides align to TRBD2. The CDR3 length is 15 residues. V shed 3 bases and J 2 bases; nucleotides not matched to a gene: 6. The germline V gene has CDR1 SGHVS and CDR2 FQNEAQ.

This sequence joins TRBV10-3 and TRBJ2-2, with 9 positions matching TRBD2. This CDR3 is 20 amino acids long. The germline gives CDR1 ENHRY, CDR2 SYGVKD. V lost 5 bases, J lost 0 bases, and 16 bases stayed unmatched. The CDR3, as DNA: TGTGCCATCAGTTCTTGGTGGTGGGAGCGGGGGGTCTCGAACACCGGGGAGCTGTTTTTT. Encoded protein: CAISSWWWERGVSNTGELFF.

The table lists this clonotype with a few counts. This chain connects TRBV20-1 to TRBJ2-1; D unresolved. Trimming removed 5 bases from V and 0 bases from J, with 11 bases in between. Germline CDR1 is DFQATT and CDR2 is SNEGSKA (reference sequence). CDR3 length: 14 residues. The DNA of the CDR3 is TGCAGTGCTCGCGTAGGCAGCTCCTACAATGAGCAGTTCTTC. Protein: CSARVGSSYNEQFF.

This rearrangement joins TRBV7-6 to TRBJ2-6; 8 positions match TRBD2. Germline lookup yields CDR1 SGHVS and CDR2 FNYEAQ. CDR3 size: 18 residues. J lost 0 bases, V lost 1 base, and 5 bases had no gene match. The CDR3 DNA reads as TGTGCCAGCAGCTTAGGACTAGCGTTTAACTCTGGGGCCAACGTCCTGACTTTC. Its protein is CASSLGLAFNSGANVLTF.

The CDR3 loop reads CASTSNGRTNYGYTF. CDR3 nucleotides: TGTGCCAGCACCAGCAACGGTCGGACAAACTATGGCTACACCTTC. This rearrangement joins TRBV12-3 or TRBV12-4 to TRBJ1-2; D is perhaps TRBD1 (5 bases). CDR3 length: 15 amino acids. Trimming cost V 7 bases and J 2 bases, with 17 bases left between them.

The rearrangement uses TRBV12-3 or TRBV12-4 and TRBJ2-1; tentative D call: TRBD2 (5 bases). There are 14 residues in the CDR3. Trimming shortened V by 7 bases and J by 5 bases, and 15 bases separated the two germline ends. The chain's CDR3 is CASIYERVNNEQFF. DNA of the CDR3: TGTGCCAGCATCTATGAGAGGGTTAACAATGAGCAGTTCTTC.